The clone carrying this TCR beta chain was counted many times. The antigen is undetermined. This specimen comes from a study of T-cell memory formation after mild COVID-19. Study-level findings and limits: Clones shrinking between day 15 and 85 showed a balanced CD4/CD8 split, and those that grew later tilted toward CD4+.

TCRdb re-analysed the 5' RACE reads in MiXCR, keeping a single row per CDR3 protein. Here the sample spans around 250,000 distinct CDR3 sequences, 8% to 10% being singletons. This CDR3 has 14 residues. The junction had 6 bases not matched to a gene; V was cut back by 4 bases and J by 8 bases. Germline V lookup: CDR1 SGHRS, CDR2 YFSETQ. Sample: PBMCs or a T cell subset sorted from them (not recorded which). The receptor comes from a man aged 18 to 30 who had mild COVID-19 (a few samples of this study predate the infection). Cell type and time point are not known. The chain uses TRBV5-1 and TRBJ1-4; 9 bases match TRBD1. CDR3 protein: CASSQGQGGEKLFF. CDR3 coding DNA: TGCGCCAGCAGCCAGGGACAGGGAGGAGAAAAACTGTTTTTT.